This T cell receptor (beta chain) is from a study of T cells after somatic rescue of genetic block (TCRdb year 2020). Regarding the complete study: What the study looked at was long-term robustness, specifically in a T-cell system that came about through somatic rescue of a genetic block in T-cell development.

Libraries were made using the immunoSEQ multiplex PCR assay. The immuneACCESS repertoire file appears here via TCRdb, limited to in-frame rearrangements. These files lack a portion of the clones; in checked studies, under half of the deficit traces to unresolved V genes, and the cause of the others is not known. Here the sample has tens of thousands of clones; approximately 91% occur a single time. The top ten clones comprise about 3% of the sample. V gives up 0 bases and J gives up 2 bases, and the segment between their germline ends measures 11 bases. CDR1 and CDR2, looked up from the germline V gene, are WSHSY and SAAADI. From the cysteine through the phenylalanine, the CDR3 covers 17 amino acids. Only CDR3 DNA remains: 51 bases, in frame from the first base. On this clone itself: Its cognate antigen has yet to be identified. Per-base qualities were not stored, and no clone one base away is much larger.

The receptor's source is a man younger than 40. Source material: peripheral blood mononuclear cells (PBMCs). The V gene is TRBV10-2 and the J gene is TRBJ2-6, with a tentative D gene TRBD1 over 6 matching bases. The sequenced DNA: TGCGCCAGCAGTGAGTCCATAGGGGGAGCTGGGGCCAACGTCCTGACTTTC. Its product reads: CASSESIGGAGANVLTF.